Listed below are T cell receptor beta chains from one sample, sequenced in a study of T cells after yellow fever vaccination. TCRdb itself ran the 5' RACE reads through MiXCR, one entry per CDR3 protein. Found here are about 240,000 distinct CDR3 sequences, roughly 3.7% of them singletons; the top ten hold around 20%. Sequenced here: PBMCs, sampled 15 days after the yellow fever booster vaccination. The source of these receptors is a young man who received the YFV17D yellow fever vaccine. Both conserved end residues are part of each CDR3. Each record gives: V gene, D gene, J gene, clone size, CDR3 DNA, CDR3 protein. The D gene is left open where the match is weak. Clone size is stated in some rows and not others, as once, few, many or a class when expanded.

TRBV5-1	.	TRBJ1-6	.	TGCTCCAGCAGCTTTGGGGGCTTGCGACCTTTCAGCTCCTATAATTCACCCCTCCACTTT	CSSSFGGLRPFSSYNSPLHF
TRBV6-5	TRBD1	TRBJ1-1	many	TGTGCCAGCACCGGGACAGGTGGGGTAGGGGCTTTCTTT	CASTGTGGVGAFF
TRBV7-2	.	TRBJ1-3	many	TGTGCCAGCAGCTTTATTGCCTCTGGAAACACCATATATTTT	CASSFIASGNTIYF
TRBV19	.	TRBJ1-5	few	TGTGCCAGTAATAGACAGGAGGATAGCAATCAGCCCCAGCATTTT	CASNRQEDSNQPQHF
TRBV5-1	.	TRBJ2-1	many	TGCGCCAGCAGCTCCAGAGGGGACACCTACAATGAGCAGTTCTTC	CASSSRGDTYNEQFF
TRBV7-8	.	TRBJ1-5	many	TGTGCCAGCAGCTCCTCCAGCTTGCAGCCCCAGCATTTT	CASSSSSLQPQHF
TRBV27	.	TRBJ1-5	many	TGTGCCAGCAGCCGACCGGGCTACAATCAGCCCCAGCATTTT	CASSRPGYNQPQHF
TRBV5-4	.	TRBJ2-1	many	TGTGCCAGCAGCTTGGGGGGGAGCGGAGGGTACAATGAGCAGTTCTTC	CASSLGGSGGYNEQFF
TRBV5-1	TRBD1	TRBJ2-6	many	TGCGCCAGCAGCTTACGGGACAGGGAAAGTGGGGCCAACGTCCTGACTTTC	CASSLRDRESGANVLTF
TRBV4-2	TRBD1	TRBJ2-5	many	TGTGCCAGCAGCCAAGAGGAGACAGGGGCGGGGGAGACCCAGTACTTC	CASSQEETGAGETQYF
TRBV7-2	.	TRBJ1-2	many	TGTGCCAGCACCCCAGCGTGGGGCGATGGCTACACCTTC	CASTPAWGDGYTF
TRBV6-1	.	TRBJ2-7	many	TGTGCCAGCATCGAAACTAGGACGGTTTACGAGCAGTACTTC	CASIETRTVYEQYF
TRBV12-3/TRBV12-4	TRBD1	TRBJ1-6	many	TGTGCCAGCACCACCTTGACAGGGGTGGGATCACCCCTCCACTTT	CASTTLTGVGSPLHF
TRBV20-1	.	TRBJ2-5	.	TGCAGTCCCAGGTGGGGGGAGACCCAGTACTTC	CSPRWGETQYF
TRBV24-1	.	TRBJ2-1	many	TGTGCCACCAGTGATTTCGGCGTCGATGAGCAGTTCTTC	CATSDFGVDEQFF
TRBV5-4	.	TRBJ2-1	many	TGTGCCAGCAGCCGAACCCTAGCGATTGATGAGCAGTTCTTC	CASSRTLAIDEQFF
TRBV3-1	.	TRBJ1-2	.	TGTGCCAGCAGCCAAGACAGGGCGGGATATGGCTACACCTTC	CASSQDRAGYGYTF
TRBV6-1	.	TRBJ1-2	many	TGTGCCAGCAGATCCGGGTGGGATGGCTACACCTTC	CASRSGWDGYTF
TRBV2	.	TRBJ1-5	many	TGTGCCAGCAGTGGATCTGGGGATCAGCCCCAGCATTTT	CASSGSGDQPQHF
TRBV5-6	.	TRBJ2-6	many	TGTGCCAGCAGCGCCAAGACTGGGGCCAACGTCCTGACTTTC	CASSAKTGANVLTF
TRBV5-1	.	TRBJ1-1	.	TGCGCCAGCAGCTGGGCCTTAGGGGTTTACACTGAAGCTTTCTTT	CASSWALGVYTEAFF
TRBV28	.	TRBJ1-6	many	TGTGCCAGCATTACACAGGGTTATAATTCACCCCTCCACTTT	CASITQGYNSPLHF
TRBV19	.	TRBJ1-5	few	TGTGCCAGTAGTATGGGCGCTAGCAATCAGCCCCAGCATTTT	CASSMGASNQPQHF
TRBV12-3/TRBV12-4	TRBD2	TRBJ2-1	many	TGTGCCAGCAGCCGTACTAGCGGGCAAGGAAATGAGCAGTTCTTC	CASSRTSGQGNEQFF
TRBV5-1	.	TRBJ2-3	many	TGCGCCAGCAGCCCTCGATCTGGGTGGAGGCTTATCACAGATACGCAGTATTTT	CASSPRSGWRLITDTQYF
TRBV20-1	TRBD1	TRBJ1-5	.	TGCAGTGCTAGAGATATCGCGGGGGGAGGAATACAGGGGAGTCAGCCCCAGCATTTT	CSARDIAGGGIQGSQPQHF
TRBV10-2	.	TRBJ2-5	few	TGCGCCAGCAGTGTAGTAGGGGAGACCCAGTACTTC	CASSVVGETQYF
TRBV7-3	.	TRBJ2-1	many	TGTGCCAGCAGCTTAACTGGGAATGAGCAGTTCTTC	CASSLTGNEQFF
TRBV5-1	.	TRBJ2-1	many	TGCGCCAGCATCCACGAATTCTACAATGAGCAGTTCTTC	CASIHEFYNEQFF
TRBV6-5	.	TRBJ2-2	many	TGTGCCAGCGCGGCGGACAACACCGGGGAGCTGTTTTTT	CASAADNTGELFF
TRBV9	.	TRBJ1-3	many	TGTGCCAGCAGCGCACCGGAGGGTATATATGGAAACACCATATATTTT	CASSAPEGIYGNTIYF
TRBV28	.	TRBJ1-6	many	TGTGCCAGCAGTTCCCACAGGGAGGGTTCACCCCTCCACTTT	CASSSHREGSPLHF
TRBV5-1	TRBD1	TRBJ2-5	many	TGCGCCAGCAGCCCTGCACAGGGGGCCCTAGAGACCCAGTACTTC	CASSPAQGALETQYF
TRBV20-1	.	TRBJ1-5	many	TGCAGTGCCCGGGCAGGTAAAGCCAATCAGCCCCAGCATTTT	CSARAGKANQPQHF
TRBV4-2	.	TRBJ1-2	many	TGTGCCAGCAGCCAAGATCCGACCTCTCCCGGCTATGGCTACACCTTC	CASSQDPTSPGYGYTF
TRBV7-9	.	TRBJ2-5	many	TGTGCCAGCAGCTTATTGAGCCGGGGGACCCAAGAGACCCAGTACTTC	CASSLLSRGTQETQYF
TRBV29-1	.	TRBJ2-1	many	TGCAGCGTTGAAGCCAAGGGGGTAACCAATGAGCAGTTCTTC	CSVEAKGVTNEQFF
TRBV5-1	TRBD1	TRBJ1-2	.	TGCGCCAGCAGTTCGGGACAGGGGCGATACACCTTC	CASSSGQGRYTF
TRBV7-3	.	TRBJ2-6	many	TGTGCCAGCAGCTTAATAGCTACGGTAGGGGCCAACGTCCTGACTTTC	CASSLIATVGANVLTF
TRBV12-3/TRBV12-4	.	TRBJ2-4	many	TGTGCCAGCAGTTCCCCTTATGAAGTAAACATTCAGTACTTC	CASSSPYEVNIQYF
TRBV2	.	TRBJ2-5	many	TGTGCCAGCAGCAAGACAAGGGACGAGACCCAGTACTTC	CASSKTRDETQYF
TRBV5-1	TRBD2	TRBJ2-3	many	TGCGCCAGCAGCTTGGGAGCAGCGGGGGGCCTTAGGACGCAGTATTTT	CASSLGAAGGLRTQYF
TRBV6-2/TRBV6-3	.	TRBJ1-1	many	TGTGCCAGCAGCCCACGCAACACGAACACTGAAGCTTTCTTT	CASSPRNTNTEAFF
TRBV20-1	TRBD1	TRBJ1-4	few	TGCAGTGCTCCCGACAGGGTTGGTGAAAAACTGTTTTTT	CSAPDRVGEKLFF
TRBV7-3	.	TRBJ2-1	many	TGTGCCAGCAGCTGGGGAGGGACAGTGTTCAATGAGCAGTTCTTC	CASSWGGTVFNEQFF
TRBV20-1	.	TRBJ1-5	many	TGCAGTGCGAGCCCTGACAGCAATCAGCCCCAGCATTTT	CSASPDSNQPQHF
TRBV7-2	.	TRBJ1-5	few	TGTGCCAGCAGACTCGACAGGAACCCGAATCAGCCCCAGCATTTT	CASRLDRNPNQPQHF
TRBV20-1	TRBD2	TRBJ2-3	many	TGCAGTGCTAGACCTGGCCCGGGACTAGCGGGCCCAGATACGCAGTATTTT	CSARPGPGLAGPDTQYF
TRBV6-2/TRBV6-3	TRBD1	TRBJ2-7	many	TGTGCCAGCAGTTTCGGACAGGCGGAGCAGTACTTC	CASSFGQAEQYF
TRBV18	.	TRBJ1-1	many	TGTGCCAGCATTCAGGGTCGGGAATCTTTTCCTGAAGCTTTCTTT	CASIQGRESFPEAFF
TRBV11-2	.	TRBJ1-2	many	TGTGCCAGCAGCTTTACTCGGCCCTATGGCTACACCTTC	CASSFTRPYGYTF
TRBV11-2	.	TRBJ2-2	many	TGTGCCAGCAGCTTAATCTCGCAGGTCACCGGGGAGCTGTTTTTT	CASSLISQVTGELFF
TRBV27	.	TRBJ1-2	many	TGTGCCAGCAGTTTACTTGGGGAGCTAACTTCTCCCTTTTATGGCTACACCTTC	CASSLLGELTSPFYGYTF
TRBV4-3	.	TRBJ1-6	few	TGCGCCAGCAGCCAAGATTCCTCGGGGCCCCTCCACTTT	CASSQDSSGPLHF
TRBV7-3	.	TRBJ2-2	many	TGTGCCAGCAGCGGTATTCGCAGTCCCGGGGAGCTGTTTTTT	CASSGIRSPGELFF